This paragraph covers one T cell receptor beta chain sequence. Its target is unknown. The V gene's germline CDR1 is ENHRY and CDR2 SYGVKD. V lost 6 bases and J 3 bases, leaving 13 bases between the germline ends. The CDR3 has 14 amino acids. This entry comes from a study of memory CD4+ T cells and cytomegalovirus serostatus. Whole-study results and caveats: The CMV-associated TCR signature appears largely within the CD4+ memory repertoire.

The sort gate was single viable CD3+CD4+CD8-CD45RO+ cells for memory CD4+ T cells. Serum IgG to CMV pp150, pp28, p38 and p52 defined serostatus. The data were produced by immunoSEQ multiplex PCR, yet TCRdb's version contains in-frame clones alone and is incomplete. This table has 55,000 to 80,000 clones, around 76% appearing once. The receptor was isolated from an adult in good health and CMV-seropositive. Sequencing used memory CD4+ T cells from blood. The V call is TRBV10-3, the J call TRBJ2-3; D gene ambiguous. The CDR3 here is CAIRGPESTDTQYF. For the CDR3, the DNA is TGTGCCATCAGAGGTCCGGAGTCAACAGATACGCAGTATTTT.